A single sample is the source of the 3 T cell receptor beta chains below, sequenced in a study of blood T cell repertoires in COVID-19. Measured with immunoSEQ multiplex PCR; TCRdb has only the in-frame clones, and not every one. The sample has about 82,000 clones; 80% to 90% are singletons. The source material was PBMCs or T cells enriched from blood (not recorded which). The receptors were sampled from a woman in her fifties or sixties with acute COVID-19.

This rearrangement joins TRBV6-2 or TRBV6-3 to TRBJ2-5; 14 bases line up with TRBD2. The CDR3 covers 15 residues. Looked up from germline, CDR1 is MNHEY and CDR2 is SVGEGT. J gave up 5 bases and V 5 bases, and 4 bases lay outside the gene matches. As DNA, the CDR3 is TGTGCCAGCAGTCCGGGACTAGCGGGAGTTGAGACCCAGTACTTC. Translated: CASSPGLAGVETQYF.

This chain connects TRBV24-1 to TRBJ2-1; 7 bases are shared with TRBD1. Germline values: CDR1 KGHDR, CDR2 SFDVKD. The CDR3 has 14 residues. The V segment lost 9 bases and the J segment 4 bases; nucleotides outside the gene matches: 8. CDR3 loop: CATLLKTGYNEQFF. In DNA, the CDR3 is TGTGCCACCCTCCTAAAGACAGGGTACAATGAGCAGTTCTTC.

The rearrangement uses TRBV28 and TRBJ1-1; the D gene is possibly TRBD1 (5 bases). Germline CDR1 is MDHEN and CDR2 is SYDVKM. Trimming pared 5 bases from V and 2 bases from J, leaving 18 bases between. The CDR3 runs 16 residues. CDR3 DNA sequence: TGTGCCAGCAGTGGGGGGTCCGCAGGACTAAACACTGAAGCTTTCTTT. This codes for CASSGGSAGLNTEAFF.